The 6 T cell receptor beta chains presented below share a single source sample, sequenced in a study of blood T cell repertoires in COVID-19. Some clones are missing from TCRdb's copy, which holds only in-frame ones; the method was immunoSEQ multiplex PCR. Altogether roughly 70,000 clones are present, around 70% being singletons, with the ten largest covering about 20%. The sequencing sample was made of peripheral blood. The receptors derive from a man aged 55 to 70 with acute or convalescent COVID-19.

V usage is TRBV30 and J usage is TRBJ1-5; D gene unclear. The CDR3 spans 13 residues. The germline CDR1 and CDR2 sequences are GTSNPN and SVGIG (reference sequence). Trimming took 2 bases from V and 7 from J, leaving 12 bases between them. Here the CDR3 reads CAWSLKGGQPQHF. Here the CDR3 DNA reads TGTGCCTGGAGTTTGAAGGGAGGGCAGCCCCAGCATTTT. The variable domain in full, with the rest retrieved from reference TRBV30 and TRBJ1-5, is SQTIHQWPATLVQPVGSPLSLECTVEGTSNPNLYWYRQAAGRGLQLLFYSVGIGQISSEVPQNLSASRPQDRQFILSSKKLLLSDSGFYLCAWSLKGGQPQHFGDGTRLSIL.

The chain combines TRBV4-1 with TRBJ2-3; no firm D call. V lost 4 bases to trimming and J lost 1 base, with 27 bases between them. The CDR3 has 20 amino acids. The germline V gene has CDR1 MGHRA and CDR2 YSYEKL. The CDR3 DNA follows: TGCGCCAGCAGCCGAAGAGACTTAAGCCGCCGCCAACCGGGCACAGATACGCAGTATTTT. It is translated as CASSRRDLSRRQPGTDTQYF.

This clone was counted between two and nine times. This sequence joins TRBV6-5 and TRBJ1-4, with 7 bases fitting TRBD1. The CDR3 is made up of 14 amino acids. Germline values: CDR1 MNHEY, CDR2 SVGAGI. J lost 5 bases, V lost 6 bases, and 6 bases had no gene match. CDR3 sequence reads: CASSRGQENEKLFF. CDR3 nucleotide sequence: TGTGCCAGCAGCCGCGGACAGGAGAATGAAAAACTGTTTTTT.

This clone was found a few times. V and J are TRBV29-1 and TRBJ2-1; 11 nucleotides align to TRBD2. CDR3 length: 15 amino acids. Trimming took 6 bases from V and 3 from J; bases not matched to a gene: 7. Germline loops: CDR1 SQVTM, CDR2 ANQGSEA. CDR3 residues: CSVELAGVGYNEQFF. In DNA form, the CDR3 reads TGCAGCGTGGAACTAGCGGGAGTGGGCTACAATGAGCAGTTCTTC.

CDR3 in DNA: TGTGCCAGTCGTAGGGGCGACCAGCCCCAGCATTTT. It translates to CASRRGDQPQHF. This rearrangement joins TRBV19 to TRBJ1-5, with D possibly matching TRBD1 (5 bases). V dropped 8 bases and J dropped 7 bases, with 12 bases sitting between them. The CDR3 is 12 residues long. From germline, CDR1 is LNHDA and CDR2 SQIVND (reference sequence).

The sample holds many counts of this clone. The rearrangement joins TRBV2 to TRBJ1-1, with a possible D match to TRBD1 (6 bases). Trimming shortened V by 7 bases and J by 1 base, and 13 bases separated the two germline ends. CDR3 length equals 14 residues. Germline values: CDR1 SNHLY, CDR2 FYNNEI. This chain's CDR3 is CASTLQGPNTEAFF. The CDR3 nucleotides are TGTGCCAGCACCCTACAGGGCCCGAACACTGAAGCTTTCTTT.